Each of the 13 T cell receptor beta chains below was sequenced from the same sample in a study of spatial heterogeneity in lung cancer. TCRdb re-derived calls from the 5' RACE reads in MiXCR, one entry per CDR3 protein. The profile covers tens of thousands of distinct CDR3 sequences, with approximately 19% appearing a single time and roughly 22% taken by the ten largest. Described time point: blood at routine non-recurrence follow-up after resection. The sequences come from PBMCs, collected at follow-up. The origin of the receptors is a male donor with early-stage non-small cell lung cancer.

This clonotype was found many times. V and J are TRBV7-2 and TRBJ2-1, with D unclear. From germline, CDR1 is SGHTA and CDR2 FQGNSA. The length of the CDR3 is 13 residues. Between the trimmed V and J ends, which lost 5 bases and 7 bases, there was a span of 12 bases. The CDR3 nucleotides are TGTGCCAGCAGCGTTGGGTTCGGAAATGAGCAGTTCTTC. It is translated as CASSVGFGNEQFF. The full variable domain, rest sourced from reference TRBV7-2 and TRBJ2-1, is GAGVSQSPSNKVTEKGKDVELRCDPISGHTALYWYRQSLGQGLEFLIYFQGNSAPDKSGLPSDRFSAERTGGSVSTLTIQRTQQEDSAVYLCASSVGFGNEQFFGPGTRLTVL.

This clonotype was found a few times. The chain combines TRBV7-2 with TRBJ2-1; TRBD2 agrees at 9 bases. Germline trimming cut 1 base from V and 4 bases from J; bases unmatched to any gene: 2. The germline CDR1 and CDR2 sequences are SGHTA and FQGNSA. This CDR3 comprises 15 residues. This CDR3 reads CASSLVTSGYNEQFF. As DNA, the CDR3 is TGTGCCAGCAGCTTAGTGACTAGCGGATACAATGAGCAGTTCTTC.

V usage is TRBV2 and J usage is TRBJ2-3; a weak D match, TRBD1 (6 bases). The germline gives CDR1 SNHLY, CDR2 FYNNEI. The V end lost 10 bases, the J end lost 0 bases, and 11 bases lay between the germline ends. The CDR3 totals 13 residues. The CDR3 DNA sequence: TGTGCCACCCGGGACACCAGCACAGATACGCAGTATTTT. Amino acid sequence: CATRDTSTDTQYF.

This chain joins TRBV4-2 and TRBJ2-2, with 8 nucleotides matching TRBD2. The CDR3 has 16 amino acids. Per germline, CDR1 LGHNA and CDR2 YNFKEQ. Unmatched junction bases numbered 0, after V lost 0 bases and J lost 0 bases. The CDR3 region is CASSQEGLANTGELFF. CDR3 DNA: TGTGCCAGCAGCCAAGAGGGACTAGCGAACACCGGGGAGCTGTTTTTT.

The chain uses TRBV5-1 and TRBJ1-3; D perhaps matches TRBD1 (5 bases). V lost 4 bases and J 4 bases, leaving 18 bases between the germline ends. CDR3 length: 16 amino acids. Germline V lookup: CDR1 SGHRS, CDR2 YFSETQ. In DNA, the CDR3 is TGCGCCAGCAGCCCGGGGACCGGGAACGGCGGAAACACCATATATTTT. Amino acids: CASSPGTGNGGNTIYF.

This clonotype was seen only once. V gene TRBV27 combines with J gene TRBJ2-3; 7 nucleotides agree with TRBD2. The CDR3 loop spans 17 amino acids. J was trimmed by 4 bases and V by 0 bases; bases with no gene match: 10. The germline gives CDR1 MNHEY, CDR2 SMNVEV (reference sequence). Here the CDR3 reads CASSLSGGGIRADTQYF. CDR3 DNA sequence: TGTGCCAGCAGTTTATCGGGGGGGGGAATTCGGGCAGATACGCAGTATTTT.

This clonotype was counted a few times. CDR3 bases: TGTGCCACCGGACAGGGCGTAGGACTCTCTGGAAACACCATATATTTT. Amino acids: CATGQGVGLSGNTIYF. The chain joins TRBV10-3 to TRBJ1-3, with 8 nucleotides matching TRBD1. CDR3 length: 16 amino acids. V shed 10 bases, J shed 0 bases, and the junction held 11 bases outside the gene matches. Germline V lookup: CDR1 ENHRY, CDR2 SYGVKD.

This clonotype was counted a few times. The chain links TRBV12-3 or TRBV12-4 to TRBJ2-3, with a tentative D call TRBD2 (6 bases). The CDR3 loop spans 14 amino acids. Trimming removed 5 bases at V and 4 bases at J, with 13 bases between. The CDR3 protein is CASSPQRRADTQYF. CDR3 coding DNA: TGTGCCAGCAGTCCTCAGCGGAGGGCAGATACGCAGTATTTT.

In its sample, this clonotype was seen once. The genes are TRBV5-4 and TRBJ2-2; tentatively, D is TRBD2 (5 bases). Germline V gives CDR1 SGHNT, CDR2 YYREEE (reference sequence). Trimming removed 1 base from V and 5 bases from J, with 12 bases in between. CDR3 size: 15 residues. The CDR3 region has the DNA TGTGCCAGCAGCTTGAGTCTAGCCGGGACCGGGGAGCTGTTTTTT. Translated, it gives CASSLSLAGTGELFF.

This clonotype has only a few counts. V and J are TRBV3-1 and TRBJ2-5; 10 bases match TRBD2. V shed 4 bases, J shed 7 bases, and the junction held 3 bases outside the gene matches. The germline V gene has CDR1 LGHDT and CDR2 YNNKEL (reference sequence). CDR3 size: 13 residues. DNA for the CDR3: TGTGCCAGCAGCCTCATAGCGGGAGGGACCCAGTACTTC. This codes for CASSLIAGGTQYF.

The chain combines TRBV27 with TRBJ2-3; weak D call: TRBD2 (6 bases). The CDR3 spans 15 residues. Per the germline V gene, CDR1 is MNHEY and CDR2 is SMNVEV (reference sequence). Trimming took 6 bases from V and 0 from J, leaving 13 bases between them. CDR3 amino acids: CASSENGLSTDTQYF. The CDR3 coding sequence is TGTGCCAGCAGCGAAAATGGACTAAGCACAGATACGCAGTATTTT.

This chain links TRBV6-1 with TRBJ2-7; 7 bases align to TRBD1. Germline V CDR1 and CDR2: MNHNS, SASEGT. The CDR3 loop spans 16 amino acids. J lost 9 bases, V lost 6 bases, and 20 bases had no gene match. In DNA, the CDR3 is TGTGCCAGCAGCTACAGGGGAAGACTTGCCCAAGAGCGGCAGTACGTC. This sequence encodes CASSYRGRLAQERQYV.

The CDR3 is CSARDQNSVNYGYTF. DNA of the CDR3: TGCAGTGCTAGAGATCAGAACAGCGTGAACTATGGCTACACCTTC. The chain is built from TRBV20-1 and TRBJ1-2; no firm D call. CDR1 is DFQATT, CDR2 SNEGSKA, per germline (reference sequence). This CDR3 has 15 residues. V was cut by 0 bases and J by 2 bases, with 13 bases left in between.